Below, 15 T cell receptor beta chains from the same sample are listed, as sequenced in a study of cytomegalovirus exposure and HLA in healthy donors. A multiplex PCR was run with 60 Vbeta primers and 13 Jbeta primers. Clones were read by immunoSEQ multiplex PCR, and TCRdb kept only the in-frame ones, dropping some. Found here are about 170,000 clones, approximately 80% of them singletons; the top ten hold about 2%. Sequencing was done on a sample of PBMCs. The receptor source for this set is a woman aged 50 to 60 in good health and CMV-seronegative.

J is TRBJ1-5 and V is TRBV7-2, with a tentative D call TRBD1 (5 bases). The V end was cut by 0 bases, the J end by 3 bases, with 6 bases between. This CDR3 contains 14 residues. The germline V gene encodes CDR1 SGHTA and CDR2 FQGNSA. CDR3 loop: CASSLAGVNQPQHF. The CDR3 region has the DNA TGTGCCAGCAGCTTAGCAGGGGTCAATCAGCCCCAGCATTTT.

The count of this clone is one. V usage is TRBV9 and J usage is TRBJ1-1; 11 bases fit TRBD1. V trimming: 5 bases; J trimming: 7 bases; junction bases outside the gene matches: 7. CDR1 SGDLS and CDR2 YYNGEE come from the germline V gene. This CDR3 has 14 residues. Here the CDR3 DNA reads TGTGCCAGCAGGGCAGGGACAGGGGGAGGTGAAGCTTTCTTT. It encodes CASRAGTGGGEAFF. Looking up the rest from reference TRBV9 and TRBJ1-1 gives the full variable domain: DSGVTQTPKHLITATGQRVTLRCSPRSGDLSVYWYQQSLDQGLQFLIQYYNGEERAKGNILERFSAQQFPDLHSELNLSSLELGDSALYFCASRAGTGGGEAFFGQGTRLTVV.

The rearrangement links TRBV5-4 to TRBJ2-1; no firm D call. Germline V CDR1 and CDR2: SGHNT, YYREEE (reference sequence). This CDR3 has 13 amino acids. The V end was cut by 0 bases, the J end by 4 bases, with 5 bases between. In DNA form, the CDR3 reads TGTGCCAGCAGCTTGGGACTGTACAATGAGCAGTTCTTC. It translates to CASSLGLYNEQFF.

The DNA for the CDR3 is TGCGCCAGCAGCCAAGATGCCCCCCAGGGGTGGGGTTGGACCGGGGAGCTGTTTTTT. Translating it yields CASSQDAPQGWGWTGELFF. This rearrangement joins TRBV4-3 to TRBJ2-2; perhaps TRBD1 as D (6 bases). The germline gives CDR1 LGHNA, CDR2 YSLEER. Trimming stripped 0 bases from V and 5 bases from J, with 22 bases between. This CDR3 has 19 residues.

CDR3 in DNA: TGCAGTGCTAGGGGGGGGGATGGCTACACCTTC. This sequence encodes CSARGGDGYTF. V gene TRBV20-1 combines with J gene TRBJ1-2; D may be TRBD1 (5 bases). The CDR3 has 11 residues. Germline V gene lookup returns CDR1 DFQATT and CDR2 SNEGSKA (reference sequence). The V gene lost 3 bases and the J gene lost 6 bases, with 8 bases spanning the gap.

The chain recombines TRBV5-1 with TRBJ2-6; the D gene is possibly TRBD1 (6 bases). The CDR3 runs 16 residues. Trimming left V 4 bases short and J 0 bases short, with 11 bases between. Germline CDR1 SGHRS, CDR2 YFSETQ. The CDR3 is CASSRTVRSGANVLTF. CDR3 nucleotides: TGCGCCAGCAGCCGGACAGTCCGCTCTGGGGCCAACGTCCTGACTTTC.

V gene TRBV6-5 combines with J gene TRBJ1-1, with D unclear. Deletions cut 6 bases from V and 4 bases from J, with 9 bases between. The CDR3 has 12 residues. In germline, CDR1 is MNHEY, CDR2 SVGAGI. In DNA, the CDR3 is TGTGCCAGCAGCCCCCCGAGCACTGAAGCTTTCTTT. It codes for CASSPPSTEAFF.

This chain joins TRBV28 and TRBJ1-5, with 7 bases that match TRBD1. The CDR3 loop spans 15 amino acids. With 6 bases clipped from V and 6 bases from J, the junction kept 11 bases outside the gene matches. Germline assignment: CDR1 MDHEN and CDR2 SYDVKM. The CDR3: CASSPDRVAGQPQHF. In DNA, the CDR3 is TGTGCCAGCAGCCCCGACAGGGTAGCAGGTCAGCCCCAGCATTTT.

The V call is TRBV5-1, the J call TRBJ1-6; 8 bases map to TRBD1. V shed 1 base and J 9 bases; nucleotides not matched to a gene: 6. The CDR3 spans 15 residues. Germline V CDR1 and CDR2: SGHRS, YFSETQ. CDR3 loop: CASSLPDRGGSPLHF. The CDR3 DNA reads TGCGCCAGCAGCTTGCCAGACAGGGGAGGTTCACCCCTCCACTTT.

Only one count was recorded for this clone. V usage is TRBV18 and J usage is TRBJ2-3; possibly TRBD2 for D (6 bases). This CDR3 contains 14 residues. CDR1 and CDR2 (germline): KGHSH, LQKENI. V lost 5 bases and J 8 bases, leaving 17 bases between the germline ends. The CDR3: CASSDSGGPGTQYF. CDR3 bases: TGTGCCAGCTCAGATAGCGGAGGGCCTGGTACGCAGTATTTT.

This chain connects TRBV7-2 to TRBJ1-1; 12 nucleotides align to TRBD1. CDR1 is SGHTA, CDR2 FQGNSA, per germline. CDR3 length: 16 residues. Trimming removed 1 base from V and 4 bases from J; junction bases left unmatched: 4. CDR3 in amino acids: CASSLGDRGRVTEAFF. The CDR3 nucleotides are TGTGCCAGCAGCTTAGGGGACAGGGGGCGGGTCACTGAAGCTTTCTTT.

This chain links TRBV10-3 with TRBJ2-1; 9 bases align to TRBD2. The CDR3 consists of 15 residues. The junction had 7 bases not matched to a gene; V was cut back by 6 bases and J by 4 bases. CDR1 and CDR2 from the germline V gene are ENHRY and SYGVKD. The CDR3 loop is CAIRGSGGEYNEQFF. DNA of the CDR3: TGTGCCATCAGAGGTAGCGGGGGAGAATACAATGAGCAGTTCTTC.

The chain has TRBV28 and TRBJ1-4; 9 bases match TRBD1. CDR3 length equals 13 residues. V trimming: 8 bases; J trimming: 4 bases; junction bases outside the gene matches: 2. The germline V gene has CDR1 MDHEN and CDR2 SYDVKM. The CDR3: CASLGQGNEKLFF. The DNA of the CDR3 is TGTGCCAGCCTGGGACAGGGTAATGAAAAACTGTTTTTT.

Regarding this clone: This same CDR3 is encoded by further DNA sequences in the sample. In DNA, the CDR3 is TGTGCCAGCAGCTTAGAAAGGGGTAATTCACCCCTCCACTTT. It encodes CASSLERGNSPLHF. The rearrangement uses TRBV7-2 and TRBJ1-6; D possibly corresponds to TRBD1 (5 bases). The CDR3 totals 14 residues. Germline-derived CDR1 and CDR2 are SGHTA and FQGNSA. V lost 1 base to trimming and J lost 6 bases, with 7 bases between them.

This clone has more than one count but fewer than ten. The chain links TRBV28 to TRBJ2-2; 8 bases are a match to TRBD1. Germline trimming cut 2 bases from V and 9 bases from J; bases unmatched to any gene: 11. Looked up from germline, CDR1 is MDHEN and CDR2 is SYDVKM. The CDR3 has 16 residues. CDR3 sequence reads: CASSLGGTGSFRELFF. The CDR3, as DNA: TGTGCCAGCAGTTTAGGAGGGACAGGTAGTTTCCGGGAGCTGTTTTTT.